The T cell receptor beta chain under discussion was sequenced for a study of cytomegalovirus exposure and HLA in healthy donors. On this clone itself: As yet, its antigen is unknown. The germline gene is not matched at one end of the junction; a read error may be the cause.

Separation from the 666-subject first cohort characterized the roughly 120-subject validation cohort, to which the donors belonged. The study's findings and limits: The authors enumerated some 160 TCR beta chains as linked to cytomegalovirus.

The data were produced by immunoSEQ multiplex PCR, yet TCRdb's version contains in-frame clones alone and is incomplete. The table shows about 150,000 clones, with 94% occurring only once. The clonotype comes from a young man in good health and CMV-seropositive. What was sequenced was PBMCs.

The CDR3 loop is CASSITSGSGKDTQYF. The CDR3 nucleotides read TGTGCCAGCAGCATAACTAGCGGGAGTGGGAAAGATACGCAGTATTTT. The genes are TRBV7-3 and TRBJ2-3; TRBD2 matches 11 bases. The CDR3 has 16 amino acids. CDR1 is SGHTA and CDR2 is FQGTGA in the germline V gene.